This TCR beta chain comes out of a study of blood T cell repertoires in COVID-19 (dated by TCRdb to 2019 to 2021). Broadly, across the study: Samples from collaborators originated in the United States, Italy and Spain and spanned both the acute and convalescent phases of COVID-19. Samples came from the ongoing ImmuneRACE study (first 160 participants) plus 1,254 subjects from 6 global collaborators. The dataset comprised deeply sampled blood TCRbeta repertoires from subjects exposed to, actively infected with, or recovered from COVID-19. The material from the prospective study consisted of cDNA or gDNA derived from T cells, B-cell-depleted T cells, or PBMCs. Sample metadata almost always included a de-identified subject ID, COVID-19 status, age in years and sex. The repertoires were released in a freely available public database meant as a resource for research on the immune response to SARS-CoV-2. Where available, HLA class I and class II types were obtained from metadata supplied by the sample provider rather than from assay-based typing. What the authors observed across the whole study: Clinical and demographic metadata were provided uncurated, with the amount varying by source and participant.

Participants in the prospective study were aged 18 to 89 years, lived in 20 to 30 United States geographic areas, and enrolled through a virtual design. To assign participants to cohorts, the prospective study relied on clinical history that participants themselves reported in a screening survey and a study questionnaire. For ImmuneRACE Cohort 3, a participant was defined as recovered based on two consecutive negative NP/OP PCR tests, clearance by a healthcare professional, or resolution of symptoms. Each participant in the prospective study had whole blood, serum and a nasopharyngeal or oropharyngeal swab collected by mobile phlebotomists. Over a roughly 2-month period, participants in the prospective study had the option of providing additional blood draws and questionnaires. Before DNA extraction, blood samples from the prospective study were shipped at room temperature or frozen. V lost 4 bases and J lost 11 bases; the stretch between them is 14 bases long. The germline V gene (reference sequence) sets CDR1 to LGHDT and CDR2 to YNNKEL. The cysteine opens and the phenylalanine closes a CDR3 of 12 amino acids. Kept here is only the CDR3 DNA, which spans 36 bases and is read in frame from base 1.

The immunoSEQ Assay, a bias-controlled multiplex PCR, was used to amplify TCRbeta CDR3 regions from genomic DNA. On the authors' methods: The number of nucleated cells in each sample was estimated by amplification of reference gene primers within the assay. To quantify the absolute abundance of each unique TCRbeta CDR3 rearrangement, sequence reads were collapsed and filtered. Productive Simpson clonality was computed per sample as the square root of Simpson's diversity index over productive rearrangements. TCRdb re-hosts the immuneACCESS table, in-frame sequences only. Its copies lack some clones; in the studies checked, an unresolved V gene accounts for under half of them, and the cause for the rest is not known. D and trimming were read from the DNA, whereas the V and J calls and clone size are those reported in that table. The table for this sample lists approximately 300,000 clones; about 88% of them were counted only once. The top ten clones comprise around 2.7% of the sample.

Regarding this clone: Its antigen is not yet known. No much larger clone exists at a distance of one base, and base qualities are not known.

Sequenced: PBMCs or T cells enriched from blood (not recorded which). This receptor was obtained from a man aged 55-75 years who had recovered from COVID-19. This chain is built from TRBV3-1 (or the pseudogene TRBV3-2) and TRBJ1-1; the D gene is possibly TRBD1, with 6 bases matching. The nucleotide sequence is TGTGCCAGCAGCCCGACACAGGGCGAGGCTTTCTTT. Translated, it gives CASSPTQGEAFF.